These 32 T cell receptor beta chains originate from one sample sequenced in a study of T cells in Graves' hyperthyroidism and ophthalmopathy. Authors of the study amplified TCR beta CDR3 regions from RNA transcripts. The TCR CDR3 first-round RT-PCR relied on the HTBI primer set. TCRdb processed the multiplex PCR reads anew with MiXCR; each CDR3 protein has one entry. Counted here are hundreds of thousands of distinct CDR3 sequences, 38% occurring once; the ten biggest clones make up approximately 8.7%. The specimen sequenced was blood. The receptors were sampled from a man between 18 and 29 years old with Graves' hyperthyroidism.

This clonotype was seen ten or more times. V and J are TRBV20-1 and TRBJ2-7, with D possibly matching TRBD1 (5 bases). CDR1 and CDR2 from the germline V gene are DFQATT and SNEGSKA (reference sequence). Trimming took 7 bases from V and 1 from J, leaving 14 bases between them. This CDR3 comprises 13 residues. The DNA for the CDR3 is TGCAGTGTTAGGGGCAGGCGATCCTACGAGCAGTACTTC. Amino acids: CSVRGRRSYEQYF.

This clonotype has only a few counts. The J gene is TRBJ1-2, the V gene TRBV12-3 or TRBV12-4, with no clear D. The CDR3 totals 15 residues. Trimming stripped 1 base from V and 8 bases from J, with 17 bases between. CDR3 in amino acids: CASSLGLEGYRGYTF. The CDR3 nucleotides read TGTGCCAGCAGTTTAGGGTTAGAAGGGTATCGAGGCTACACCTTC.

This clonotype was seen repeatedly, ten times or more. V is TRBV29-1 and J is TRBJ1-1; maybe TRBD1 (6 bases). CDR1 is SQVTM and CDR2 is ANQGSEA in the germline V gene. The CDR3 has 14 amino acids. V was pared by 8 bases and J by 0 bases, with 16 bases between. CDR3 protein: CSSYPRGMNTEAFF. The CDR3 DNA follows: TGCAGCTCATACCCCAGGGGAATGAACACTGAAGCTTTCTTT.

Only a few counts were recorded for this clonotype. The gene calls are TRBV25-1 and TRBJ2-3, with 10 bases identical to TRBD1. V dropped 4 bases and J dropped 5; count of bases not matched to a gene: 3. This CDR3 region has 14 residues. Germline assignment: CDR1 MGHDK and CDR2 SYGVNS. In DNA, the CDR3 is TGTGCCAGCAGTGTCCGGGACAGGGGAGATACGCAGTATTTT. It is translated as CASSVRDRGDTQYF.

This clonotype was seen repeatedly, ten times or more. The chain joins TRBV5-1 to TRBJ2-2; D is unclear. V was clipped by 2 bases and J by 4 bases, with 9 bases between them. The CDR3 is 14 residues long. CDR1 is SGHRS and CDR2 is YFSETQ in the germline V gene. For the CDR3, the DNA is TGCGCCAGCAGCTTAGGAGTTCGCACCGGGGAGCTGTTTTTT. It yields the protein CASSLGVRTGELFF.

This clonotype was detected only a few times. This sequence joins TRBV6-5 and TRBJ2-7; D call uncertain. Germline V gene lookup returns CDR1 MNHEY and CDR2 SVGAGI. The CDR3 runs 15 residues. V was clipped by 2 bases and J by 0 bases, with 11 bases between them. The CDR3 sequence: CASSYESASSYEQYF. The CDR3 DNA follows: TGTGCCAGCAGTTACGAGTCCGCAAGCTCCTACGAGCAGTACTTC.

The rearrangement uses TRBV7-9 and TRBJ2-6; D possibly corresponds to TRBD2 (6 bases). Germline V gene sequence: CDR1 SEHNR, CDR2 FQNEAQ (reference sequence). The CDR3 is made up of 15 amino acids. V lost 5 bases and J lost 9, with 17 bases in between. CDR3 amino acids: CASSDGKRGSNVLTF. CDR3 DNA sequence: TGTGCCAGCAGCGACGGTAAACGGGGGAGCAACGTCCTGACTTTC.

This sequence joins TRBV6-5 and TRBJ2-6; a weak D match, TRBD1 (5 bases). This CDR3 has 16 residues. Trimming shortened V by 0 bases and J by 2 bases, and 8 bases separated the two germline ends. Looked up from germline, CDR1 is MNHEY and CDR2 is SVGAGI. CDR3 region: CASSYSSTAGANVLTF. Here the CDR3 DNA reads TGTGCCAGCAGTTACTCGTCGACAGCTGGGGCCAACGTCCTGACTTTC.

This chain links TRBV5-1 with TRBJ1-2; no firm D call. Germline-derived CDR1 and CDR2 are SGHRS and YFSETQ. V lost 4 bases to trimming and J lost 4 bases, with 11 bases between them. This CDR3 region has 13 residues. CDR3 DNA sequence: TGCGCCAGCAGCACCGGGATTCTCTATGGCTACACCTTC. Its protein product is CASSTGILYGYTF.

The CDR3 sequence: CASLFFEAFF. CDR3 nucleotides: TGCGCCAGCCTATTCTTTGAAGCTTTCTTT. The chain couples TRBV4-1 to TRBJ1-1; no clear D gene. This CDR3 has 10 residues. From germline, CDR1 is MGHRA and CDR2 YSYEKL. V was pared by 8 bases and J by 7 bases, with 8 bases between.

This clonotype showed up many times. The chain uses TRBV10-1 and TRBJ1-4; no clear D. The V end lost 2 bases, the J end lost 7 bases, and 11 bases lay between the germline ends. CDR3 length: 14 amino acids. Germline assignment: CDR1 WNHNN and CDR2 SYGVQD (reference sequence). Here the CDR3 reads CASSEESGGEKLFF. In DNA form, the CDR3 reads TGCGCCAGCAGTGAGGAAAGTGGTGGTGAAAAACTGTTTTTT.

There are many counts of this clonotype. This chain links TRBV6-1 with TRBJ1-6; 7 positions agree with TRBD1. The junction had 0 bases not matched to a gene; V was cut back by 1 base and J by 6 bases. The CDR3 runs to 14 residues. Looked up from germline, CDR1 is MNHNS and CDR2 is SASEGT. CDR3 residues: CASSEGDSNSPLHF. The CDR3 DNA reads TGTGCCAGCAGTGAAGGGGACAGTAATTCACCCCTCCACTTT.

The chain employs TRBV7-2 and TRBJ1-4; 8 positions agree with TRBD1. There are 15 residues in the CDR3. The ends lost 4 bases at V and 8 bases at J; junction bases unmatched: 9. Germline V lookup: CDR1 SGHTA, CDR2 FQGNSA. The CDR3 bases are TGTGCCAGCAGCTCCCAGGGGGCGCGTGGGGAAAAACTGTTTTTT. This sequence encodes CASSSQGARGEKLFF.

The gene calls are TRBV6-5 and TRBJ1-5, with 9 bases lining up with TRBD1. V shed 6 bases and J 6 bases; nucleotides not matched to a gene: 3. CDR3 size: 13 residues. Germline CDR1 and CDR2: MNHEY and SVGAGI. CDR3 loop: CASSQQGAQPQHF. CDR3 coding DNA: TGTGCCAGCAGCCAACAGGGGGCTCAGCCCCAGCATTTT.

This clonotype was seen a handful of times. This chain connects TRBV7-2 to TRBJ1-1; 7 bases match TRBD1. Germline V gene data show CDR1 as SGHTA and CDR2 as FQGNSA. The CDR3 is 15 residues long. V shed 5 bases and J 0 bases; nucleotides not matched to a gene: 6. The CDR3 bases are TGTGCCAGCAGCCATTCGGGACAGATGAACACTGAAGCTTTCTTT. Translation gives CASSHSGQMNTEAFF.

This clonotype was recorded a few times. The germline gene is not matched at one end of the junction; a read error may be the cause. The rearrangement uses TRBV10-3 and TRBJ1-3; D may be TRBD1 (5 bases). CDR3 length equals 18 residues. Germline loops: CDR1 ENHRY, CDR2 SYGVKD. Here the CDR3 DNA reads TGTGCCAGCAGTTACTCCCCATATCCGACAGTCTCTGGAAACACCATATATTTT. Translating gives CASSYSPYPTVSGNTIYF.

This clonotype showed up many times. V usage is TRBV10-3 and J usage is TRBJ2-7; D is undetermined. Trimming took off 3 bases at V and 0 bases at J, with 9 bases between the two ends. The CDR3 is 14 residues long. The germline CDR1 and CDR2 sequences are ENHRY and SYGVKD. This CDR3 is CAISEEQSSYEQYF. The CDR3 DNA is TGTGCCATCAGTGAAGAACAGAGCTCCTACGAGCAGTACTTC.

This chain joins TRBV7-9 and TRBJ2-5; D not certain. The CDR3 totals 15 residues. V was shortened by 0 bases and J by 2 bases, with 10 bases between the two germline ends. Germline CDR1 reads SEHNR; CDR2 reads FQNEAQ (reference sequence). The CDR3 region has the DNA TGTGCCAGCAGCTTAGCCCTGGATCTTCAAGAGACCCAGTACTTC. As protein: CASSLALDLQETQYF.

This clonotype was seen a few times. The rearrangement uses TRBV13 and TRBJ1-1, with D uncertain. The CDR3 runs 16 residues. The V end was cut by 2 bases, the J end by 0 bases, with 13 bases between. Germline V lookup: CDR1 PRHDT, CDR2 FYEKMQ (reference sequence). CDR3 DNA: TGTGCCAGCAGCTTAAAGGTGTTCGGCCTGAACACTGAAGCTTTCTTT. It specifies CASSLKVFGLNTEAFF.

This clonotype was counted at least ten times. The V call is TRBV7-8, the J call TRBJ1-1; D may be TRBD1 (6 bases). This CDR3 has 14 amino acids. Trimming removed 3 bases from V and 4 bases from J, with 12 bases in between. Germline V gives CDR1 SGHVS, CDR2 FQNEAQ. This CDR3 reads CASSFTRGRTEAFF. The CDR3 coding sequence is TGTGCCAGCAGCTTTACCCGGGGGCGCACTGAAGCTTTCTTT.

Comment on this clonotype: At one of its ends the junction is not consistent with the germline gene, which may arise from a read error. J is TRBJ1-4 and V is TRBV20-1; a possible D gene is TRBD1 (5 bases). Germline CDR1 reads DFQATT; CDR2 reads SNEGSKA (reference sequence). This CDR3 is 13 amino acids long. The CDR3 nucleotides are TGCAGCGCCTTGGACGGGGGGAATGAAAAACTGTCTTTT. Its translation is CSALDGGNEKLSF.

Details on this clonotype: A much larger clone sits a single nucleotide away, making a read error possible. The V gene is TRBV19, the J gene TRBJ2-7; 9 bases align to TRBD1. The CDR3 runs 14 residues. Germline loops: CDR1 LNHDA, CDR2 SQIVND (reference sequence). The CDR3 sequence is CASSRQGEGYGQYF. For the CDR3, the DNA is TGTGCCAGTAGCAGACAGGGGGAAGGTTACGGGCAGTACTTC.

This clonotype was seen a few times. A read error may produce the germline difference seen at one junction end. The gene calls are TRBV10-3 and TRBJ1-5, with D unresolved. This CDR3 spans 17 amino acids. Germline V gene sequence: CDR1 ENHRY, CDR2 SYGVKD. Written as DNA, the CDR3 is TGTGCCAGCAGTGAACCTAACAGATTCGGTATCAATCAGCCCCAGCATTTT. Protein product: CASSEPNRFGINQPQHF.

This clonotype has a count of ten or more. CDR3 in amino acids: CASRAYRGTYEQYF. The CDR3 DNA reads as TGTGCCAGCAGAGCCTACAGGGGAACCTACGAGCAGTACTTC. The chain couples TRBV7-2 to TRBJ2-7; 7 bases are a match to TRBD1. This CDR3 region has 14 residues. V shed 6 bases and J 2 bases; nucleotides not matched to a gene: 7. CDR1 and CDR2 (germline): SGHTA, FQGNSA. Complete variable domain (other parts from reference TRBV7-2 and TRBJ2-7): GAGVSQSPSNKVTEKGKDVELRCDPISGHTALYWYRQSLGQGLEFLIYFQGNSAPDKSGLPSDRFSAERTGGSVSTLTIQRTQQEDSAVYLCASRAYRGTYEQYFGPGTRLTVT.

This clonotype was detected a few times. The rearrangement uses TRBV7-9 and TRBJ2-5; TRBD2 might be the D (6 bases). Germline CDR1 reads SEHNR; CDR2 reads FQNEAQ (reference sequence). V was pared by 6 bases and J by 7 bases, with 15 bases between. There are 13 residues in the CDR3. The CDR3 DNA is TGTGCCAGCAGTCCCCGCCCAGCGGGGACCCAGTACTTC. Translating gives CASSPRPAGTQYF.

This clonotype appeared many times. V gene TRBV20-1 combines with J gene TRBJ1-5; D gene uncertain. Germline V lookup: CDR1 DFQATT, CDR2 SNEGSKA (reference sequence). Deletions cut 3 bases from V and 5 bases from J, with 5 bases between. The CDR3 totals 11 residues. CDR3 loop: CSASGDQPQHF. The CDR3 region has the DNA TGCAGTGCTAGTGGGGATCAGCCCCAGCATTTT.

The V gene is TRBV9, the J gene TRBJ1-1, with 8 bases aligning to TRBD1. Unmatched junction bases numbered 7, after V lost 1 base and J lost 5 bases. Per germline, CDR1 SGDLS and CDR2 YYNGEE. This CDR3 spans 15 amino acids. This CDR3 reads CASSVPGQGDTEAFF. The CDR3, as DNA: TGTGCCAGCAGCGTACCCGGACAGGGCGATACTGAAGCTTTCTTT.

The genes are TRBV29-1 and TRBJ1-2; 10 bases match TRBD1. The CDR3 loop spans 13 amino acids. Trimming removed 7 bases from V and 6 bases from J; junction bases left unmatched: 8. The germline CDR1 and CDR2 sequences are SQVTM and ANQGSEA. CDR3 sequence (DNA): TGCAGCGCGACCGGGACAGGGGAAGATGGCTACACCTTC. Amino acid sequence: CSATGTGEDGYTF.

The rearrangement uses TRBV20-1 and TRBJ2-7; 9 bases are shared with TRBD2. Per the germline V gene, CDR1 is DFQATT and CDR2 is SNEGSKA (reference sequence). With 1 base clipped from V and 9 bases from J, the junction kept 10 bases outside the gene matches. The CDR3 loop spans 14 amino acids. The CDR3 nucleotides read TGCAGTGCTAGAGTAATTAGCGGGAGAGACGGGCAGTACTTC. Translating gives CSARVISGRDGQYF.

With respect to this clonotype: The junction departs from germline at one end; a sequencing error may be responsible. CDR3 amino acids: CASSLEAETYKQYF. CDR3 DNA sequence: TGTGCCAGCAGCTTGGAAGCGGAGACCTACAAGCAGTACTTC. The chain employs TRBV7-2 and TRBJ2-7, with D possibly matching TRBD2 (5 bases). The germline V gene encodes CDR1 SGHTA and CDR2 FQGNSA. CDR3 length: 14 amino acids.

This clonotype was seen a few times. The chain recombines TRBV12-3 or TRBV12-4 with TRBJ1-1; no clear D. V was trimmed by 3 bases and J by 0 bases, leaving 8 bases between them. This CDR3 is 14 amino acids long. In nucleotides, the CDR3 is TGTGCCAGCAGTTTCGTTCGGCTGAACACTGAAGCTTTCTTT. Translation gives CASSFVRLNTEAFF.

This clonotype was detected many times. This chain connects TRBV20-1 to TRBJ2-5; a weak D match, TRBD1 (6 bases). V dropped 6 bases and J dropped 2 bases, with 16 bases sitting between them. CDR3 length: 14 amino acids. CDR1 DFQATT and CDR2 SNEGSKA come from the germline V gene (reference sequence). The CDR3 is CSARGTARQETQYF. The CDR3 DNA follows: TGCAGTGCAAGGGGGACCGCTAGGCAAGAGACCCAGTACTTC.